The present TCR beta chain was sequenced within a study of blood T cell repertoires in COVID-19. Study-level information: Sample material is recorded as cDNA or gDNA derived from T cells, B-cell-depleted T cells, or PBMCs.

Original methodology: Reference gene primers were amplified, and this amplification served to estimate nucleated cell counts. Clones were read by immunoSEQ multiplex PCR, and TCRdb kept only the in-frame ones, dropping some. From that table come the V and J calls and clone size; the DNA was used to work out D and trimming. The repertoire includes about 240,000 clones, approximately 90% of them detected once, and 8.8% sits in the top ten. V shed 0 bases, J shed 2 bases, and the junction held 2 bases outside the gene matches. CDR3 size: 17 residues. Germline V lookup: CDR1 LGHNA, CDR2 YNFKEQ. Participant-given clinical history determined each cohort assignment.

The chain links TRBV4-2 to TRBJ2-7; 15 positions match TRBD2. The origin of this receptor is a man aged 40-55 years who had recovered from COVID-19. The sample comprised PBMCs or T cells enriched from blood (not recorded which). The CDR3 loop reads CASSQDGTSGRTYEQYF. The CDR3 DNA sequence: TGTGCCAGCAGCCAAGACGGGACTAGCGGGAGGACCTACGAGCAGTACTTC.